The entry below describes one TCR beta chain. As originally analysed: Reference gene primer amplification yielded estimated nucleated cell counts. Data came from immunoSEQ multiplex PCR; TCRdb stores just in-frame clones and leaves some out. V, J and clone size are those of that table, while D and trimming were read from the DNA. Of about 200,000 clones in the sample, 60% to 85% were seen once. The CDR3 consists of 14 residues. Germline CDR1 reads SNHLY; CDR2 reads FYNNEI. The V segment lost 5 bases and the J segment 2 bases; nucleotides outside the gene matches: 5. The data were taken from a study of blood T cell repertoires in COVID-19. Study at large: COVID-19 samples from acute and convalescent phases originated in the United States, Italy and Spain.

Sample: peripheral blood. This receptor was identified in a woman in her 70s with acute or convalescent COVID-19. The V and J genes are TRBV2 and TRBJ1-2, with 7 bases that match TRBD1. The CDR3 bases are TGTGCCAGCAGTCTGTCGGACAGGAACTATGGCTACACCTTC. As protein: CASSLSDRNYGYTF. The whole variable domain, remainder taken from reference TRBV2 and TRBJ1-2, is EPEVTQTPSHQVTQMGQEVILRCVPISNHLYFYWYRQILGQKVEFLVSFYNNEISEKSEIFDDQFSVERPDGSNFTLKIRSTKLEDSAMYFCASSLSDRNYGYTFGSGTRLTVV.